The entry below describes one T cell receptor beta chain. Those enrolled, adults aged 18 to 89 years, came from about two dozen US areas. Method: immunoSEQ multiplex PCR; TCRdb's copy keeps in-frame clones and lacks some. The data show hundreds of thousands of clones, around 89% seen once. This entry is derived from a study of blood T cell repertoires in COVID-19. For the study at large: PBMCs, B-cell-depleted T cells, or T cells were the source of the cDNA or gDNA that made up the material.

Germline V gene lookup returns CDR1 MDHEN and CDR2 SYDVKM. This CDR3 contains 15 residues. Unmatched junction bases numbered 8, after V lost 5 bases and J lost 3 bases. The chain couples TRBV28 to TRBJ2-3, with 7 bases identical to TRBD1. Sample: PBMCs or T cells enriched from blood (not recorded which). This clonotype was sampled from a woman younger than 30 with acute COVID-19. The DNA of the CDR3 is TGTGCCAGCAGTCCGGGACAGAGTCCAACAGATACGCAGTATTTT. Translated: CASSPGQSPTDTQYF.